This entry lists 26 T cell receptor beta chains sequenced from one sample in a study of graft-versus-host responses after intestinal transplantation (dated by TCRdb to about 2021). The time point label, read with the paper, signifies: cells obtained before transplantation from donor or recipient. Their recognized antigens are unknown. The library was prepared using the immunoSEQ multiplex PCR assay. The immuneACCESS repertoire file appears here via TCRdb, limited to in-frame rearrangements. These files lack a portion of the clones; in checked studies, under half of the deficit traces to unresolved V genes, and the cause of the others is not known. This sample gives about 120,000 clones in total; 75% to 95% of them show up just once. Approximately 0.17% of the sample is in the top ten clones. Sequenced material: unstimulated CD4+ T cells sorted from spleen or lymph node cells, taken before intestinal transplant. The source is a human donor who received an intestinal transplant.

The V and J genes are TRBV4-1 and TRBJ2-7; D perhaps matches TRBD2 (5 bases). The CDR3 totals 16 residues. Germline-derived CDR1 and CDR2 are MGHRA and YSYEKL. V lost 0 bases, J lost 3 bases, and 15 bases lay in between. The CDR3 here is CASSQDRGLGFYEQYF. The CDR3 nucleotides are TGCGCCAGCAGCCAAGATCGAGGGTTGGGATTCTACGAGCAGTACTTC.

The sample holds one count of this clone. The chain combines TRBV30 with TRBJ1-2; maybe TRBD1 (6 bases). CDR1 is GTSNPN, CDR2 SVGIG, per germline (reference sequence). This CDR3 spans 16 amino acids. V lost 1 base and J lost 1, with 16 bases in between. The CDR3 protein is CAWSANYRDNNYGYTF. In DNA, the CDR3 is TGTGCCTGGAGTGCCAATTACAGGGATAATAACTATGGCTACACCTTC. Full variable domain (rest looked up from reference TRBV30 and TRBJ1-2): SQTIHQWPATLVQPVGSPLSLECTVEGTSNPNLYWYRQAAGRGLQLLFYSVGIGQISSEVPQNLSASRPQDRQFILSSKKLLLSDSGFYLCAWSANYRDNNYGYTFGSGTRLTVV.

Points on this clone: At the DNA level, this CDR3 is encoded by other sequences in the same sample as well. CDR3 bases: TGTGCCAGCAGGGATAGGGGAGAGACCCAGTACTTC. It yields the protein CASRDRGETQYF. This chain connects TRBV27 to TRBJ2-5; D possibly corresponds to TRBD1 (5 bases). V shed 6 bases and J shed 4 bases, with 9 bases lying between them. Germline V gives CDR1 MNHEY, CDR2 SMNVEV (reference sequence). The CDR3 is 12 residues long.

This chain connects TRBV7-3 to TRBJ2-1, with 9 bases lining up with TRBD1. Germline V gene lookup returns CDR1 SGHTA and CDR2 FQGTGA. V lost 5 bases, J lost 9 bases, and 23 bases stayed unmatched. This CDR3 has 19 amino acids. CDR3 nucleotides: TGTGCCAGCAGCCTTACACGCGCCGGGACAGGGTCTATTGCTGGTGAGCAGTTCTTC. Its translation is CASSLTRAGTGSIAGEQFF.

CDR3 DNA: TGTGCCAGCAGCATAGGCACAGTTACACCCCTCCACTTT. It is translated as CASSIGTVTPLHF. V usage is TRBV7-2 and J usage is TRBJ1-6; D remains unclear. V lost 5 bases and J lost 11, with 13 bases in between. Germline V gives CDR1 SGHTA, CDR2 FQGNSA. The CDR3 length is 13 residues.

The chain employs TRBV6-1 and TRBJ2-2, with D perhaps matching TRBD1 (5 bases). V shed 8 bases and J shed 1 base, with 14 bases lying between them. Germline CDR1 is MNHNS and CDR2 is SASEGT. CDR3 size: 15 residues. The CDR3 sequence is CASPKGAGNTGELFF. In DNA form, the CDR3 reads TGTGCCAGCCCCAAAGGGGCAGGGAACACCGGGGAGCTGTTTTTT.

V usage is TRBV2 and J usage is TRBJ2-7; D is uncertain. V was cut by 6 bases and J by 3 bases, with 12 bases left in between. Per the germline V gene, CDR1 is SNHLY and CDR2 is FYNNEI. The CDR3 contains 13 residues. The CDR3 nucleotides are TGTGCCAGCAGAGACTTACCCCTCTACGAGCAGTACTTC. Translated: CASRDLPLYEQYF.

This sequence joins TRBV19 and TRBJ2-3; 10 positions match TRBD2. The junction had 3 bases not matched to a gene; V was cut back by 2 bases and J by 4 bases. Germline values: CDR1 LNHDA, CDR2 SQIVND (reference sequence). CDR3 length: 15 amino acids. This chain's CDR3 is CASSILAGVADTQYF. The CDR3 DNA reads TGTGCCAGTAGTATACTAGCGGGAGTGGCAGATACGCAGTATTTT. Full variable domain (missing parts from reference TRBV19 and TRBJ2-3): DGGITQSPKYLFRKEGQNVTLSCEQNLNHDAMYWYRQDPGQGLRLIYYSQIVNDFQKGDIAEGYSVSREKKESFPLTVTSAQKNPTAFYLCASSILAGVADTQYFGPGTRLTVL.

The chain employs TRBV30 and TRBJ2-2; D possibly corresponds to TRBD1 (5 bases). This CDR3 has 14 amino acids. Germline V gene sequence: CDR1 GTSNPN, CDR2 SVGIG (reference sequence). V was trimmed by 1 base and J by 6 bases, leaving 12 bases between them. CDR3 in DNA: TGTGCCTGGAGTGCAGGGTTTGAGGCCGGGGAGCTGTTTTTT. Translation gives CAWSAGFEAGELFF.

This chain links TRBV2 with TRBJ1-1; D not certain. The CDR3 runs 13 residues. V was cut by 3 bases and J by 1 base, with 6 bases left in between. Looked up from germline, CDR1 is SNHLY and CDR2 is FYNNEI. CDR3 DNA sequence: TGTGCCAGCAGTGATGGGAGGAACACTGAAGCTTTCTTT. Translated, it gives CASSDGRNTEAFF.

V and J are TRBV9 and TRBJ1-2; no definite D call. This CDR3 has 15 residues. Germline V CDR1 and CDR2: SGDLS, YYNGEE. Between the trimmed V and J ends, which lost 0 bases and 4 bases, there was a span of 13 bases. CDR3: CASSVVGGSGYGYTF. The CDR3 nucleotides are TGTGCCAGCAGCGTAGTGGGTGGTTCAGGCTATGGCTACACCTTC.

CDR3 region: CASSISGSSYYEQYF. The CDR3 DNA reads as TGTGCCAGCAGCATTAGCGGGAGTTCCTACTACGAGCAGTACTTC. This sequence joins TRBV7-2 and TRBJ2-7; 9 bases map to TRBD2. The CDR3 is made up of 15 amino acids. V dropped 5 bases and J dropped 3; count of bases not matched to a gene: 8. Per germline, CDR1 SGHTA and CDR2 FQGNSA.

A word on this clone: Mismatch with germline at one junction end may stem from a read error. The gene calls are TRBV6-1 and TRBJ2-7; a weak D match, TRBD2 (6 bases). CDR3 length equals 12 residues. Germline CDR1 is MNHNS and CDR2 is SASEGT. CDR3 residues: CASTNYGARRGF. The CDR3 coding sequence is TGTGCCAGCACCAACTACGGGGCCCGGCGGGGATTC.

This chain uses TRBV5-6 with TRBJ1-1; D not certain. This CDR3 region has 12 residues. V dropped 1 base and J dropped 5 bases, with 6 bases sitting between them. CDR1 and CDR2 from the germline V gene are SGHDT and YYEEEE. The CDR3 DNA reads as TGTGCCAGCAGCTTGCGTCGGACTGAAGCTTTCTTT. Its translation is CASSLRRTEAFF. Together with reference TRBV5-6 and TRBJ1-1, the CDR3 gives the full variable domain: DAGVTQSPTHLIKTRGQQVTLRCSPKSGHDTVSWYQQALGQGPQFIFQYYEEEERQRGNFPDRFSGHQFPNYSSELNVNALLLGDSALYLCASSLRRTEAFFGQGTRLTVV.

This chain links TRBV5-5 with TRBJ2-3; 8 bases match TRBD2. Germline assignment: CDR1 SGHKS and CDR2 YYEKEE (reference sequence). This CDR3 is built from 17 residues. Trimming took 4 bases from V and 0 from J; bases not matched to a gene: 10. The CDR3 nucleotides read TGTGCCAGCAGCCCCGGGGGGCGGGGGGCGAGCACAGATACGCAGTATTTT. This codes for CASSPGGRGASTDTQYF. Full variable domain (missing parts from reference TRBV5-5 and TRBJ2-3): DAGVTQSPTHLIKTRGQQVTLRCSPISGHKSVSWYQQVLGQGPQFIFQYYEKEERGRGNFPDRFSARQFPNYSSELNVNALLLGDSALYLCASSPGGRGASTDTQYFGPGTRLTVL.

The genes are TRBV6-1 and TRBJ1-5, with 8 bases identical to TRBD1. This CDR3 contains 16 residues. Germline CDR1 and CDR2: MNHNS and SASEGT. Germline trimming cut 3 bases from V and 2 bases from J; bases unmatched to any gene: 6. The CDR3 loop reads CASSEQTGAGNQPQHF. The CDR3 DNA follows: TGTGCCAGCAGTGAGCAGACAGGGGCTGGCAATCAGCCCCAGCATTTT.

The chain carries TRBV6-1 and TRBJ2-7; 9 nucleotides match TRBD1. The germline V gene encodes CDR1 MNHNS and CDR2 SASEGT. This CDR3 region has 15 residues. The V segment lost 0 bases and the J segment 3 bases; nucleotides outside the gene matches: 3. DNA of the CDR3: TGTGCCAGCAGTGAAGCATGGGGACAGGGCTACGAGCAGTACTTC. Protein: CASSEAWGQGYEQYF.

The chain uses TRBV7-3 and TRBJ2-3; 13 bases match TRBD2. Germline V gives CDR1 SGHTA, CDR2 FQGTGA. This CDR3 is 17 amino acids long. With V trimmed by 2 bases and J by 2 bases, 4 bases remained unmatched. The CDR3 loop reads CASSLGTSGTYTDTQYF. The CDR3 DNA sequence: TGTGCCAGCAGCTTAGGGACTAGCGGGACTTACACAGATACGCAGTATTTT.

This rearrangement joins TRBV7-9 to TRBJ2-7; 7 nucleotides agree with TRBD2. The CDR3 sequence is 15 residues long. J gave up 7 bases and V 0 bases, and 9 bases lay outside the gene matches. Germline CDR1 SEHNR, CDR2 FQNEAQ (reference sequence). The CDR3 sequence: CASSLARGYLGEQYF. The DNA for the CDR3 is TGTGCCAGCAGCTTAGCGCGGGGGTATCTTGGTGAGCAGTACTTC.

A few counts support this clone. This chain joins TRBV6-6 and TRBJ1-5; D is perhaps TRBD1 (5 bases). Germline V gives CDR1 MNHNY, CDR2 SVGAGI (reference sequence). This CDR3 is 13 amino acids long. V lost 6 bases to trimming and J lost 1 base, with 7 bases between them. The CDR3: CASSRGSNQPQHF. The DNA for the CDR3 is TGTGCCAGCAGCCGGGGGAGCAATCAGCCCCAGCATTTT.

The chain carries TRBV5-1 and TRBJ2-2; D possibly corresponds to TRBD1 (6 bases). From germline, CDR1 is SGHRS and CDR2 YFSETQ. V lost 4 bases and J lost 0, with 10 bases in between. This CDR3 has 15 amino acids. The CDR3 loop reads CASSPGTSNTGELFF. The CDR3 DNA follows: TGCGCCAGCAGCCCCGGGACATCGAACACCGGGGAGCTGTTTTTT.

This clone was counted only a few times. V usage is TRBV4-3 and J usage is TRBJ1-6, with D tentatively TRBD1 (5 bases). The CDR3 has 15 residues. Germline assignment: CDR1 LGHNA and CDR2 YSLEER. V was cut by 0 bases and J by 10 bases, with 13 bases left in between. The CDR3 nucleotides are TGCGCCAGCAGCCAAGATATAGGGGAAGGGTCACCCCTCCACTTT. Its translation: CASSQDIGEGSPLHF.

The chain uses TRBV6-5 and TRBJ2-5; TRBD2 agrees at 11 bases. The CDR3 contains 15 residues. J lost 3 bases, V lost 2 bases, and 2 bases had no gene match. Germline V gene data show CDR1 as MNHEY and CDR2 as SVGAGI. The CDR3 is CASSYGTSGKETQYF. The DNA of the CDR3 is TGTGCCAGCAGTTACGGGACTAGCGGCAAAGAGACCCAGTACTTC.

V gene TRBV6-1 combines with J gene TRBJ2-3; D is uncertain. The germline gives CDR1 MNHNS, CDR2 SASEGT. The CDR3 spans 12 residues. V was cut by 8 bases and J by 2 bases, with 8 bases left in between. This CDR3 reads CASGQYTDTQYF. The CDR3 DNA reads TGTGCCAGCGGGCAGTACACAGATACGCAGTATTTT.

This clone appeared a single time. V is TRBV7-2 and J is TRBJ2-5; 10 nucleotides match TRBD2. Trimming at V came to 1 base and at J to 5 bases, leaving 10 bases not matched to a gene. There are 17 residues in the CDR3. Germline CDR1 is SGHTA and CDR2 is FQGNSA. CDR3: CASSLGGLAGVAETQYF. Here the CDR3 DNA reads TGTGCCAGCAGCTTAGGGGGTCTAGCGGGGGTAGCGGAGACCCAGTACTTC.

V is TRBV30 and J is TRBJ2-1; possibly TRBD2 for D (6 bases). Trimming shortened V by 0 bases and J by 5 bases, and 8 bases separated the two germline ends. Germline V CDR1 and CDR2: GTSNPN, SVGIG (reference sequence). This CDR3 has 13 residues. DNA for the CDR3: TGTGCCTGGAGTGTCCAGCGGGACAATGAGCAGTTCTTC. Amino acids: CAWSVQRDNEQFF.